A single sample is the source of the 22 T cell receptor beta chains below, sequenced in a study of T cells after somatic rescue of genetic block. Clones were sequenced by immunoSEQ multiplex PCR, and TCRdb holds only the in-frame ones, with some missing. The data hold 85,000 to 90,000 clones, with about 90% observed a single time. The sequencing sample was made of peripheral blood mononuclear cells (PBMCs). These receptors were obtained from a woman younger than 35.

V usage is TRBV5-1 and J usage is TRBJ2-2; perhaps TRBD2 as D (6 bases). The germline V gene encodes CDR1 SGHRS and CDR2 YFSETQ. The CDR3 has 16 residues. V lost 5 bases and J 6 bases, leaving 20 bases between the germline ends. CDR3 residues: CASSRSRGGSAGELFF. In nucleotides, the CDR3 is TGCGCCAGCAGTCGGTCGCGGGGAGGTTCGGCCGGGGAGCTGTTTTTT.

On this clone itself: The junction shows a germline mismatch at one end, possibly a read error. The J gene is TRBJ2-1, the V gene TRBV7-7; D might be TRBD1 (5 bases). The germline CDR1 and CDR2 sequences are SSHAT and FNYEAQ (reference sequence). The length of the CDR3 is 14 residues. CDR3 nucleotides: TGTGCTAGCAGCTTAGAGGCAGGGCTTTATGAGCAGTTCTTC. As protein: CASSLEAGLYEQFF. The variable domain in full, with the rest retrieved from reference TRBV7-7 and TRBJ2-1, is GAGVSQSPRYKVTKRGQDVTLRCDPISSHATLYWYQQALGQGPEFLTYFNYEAQPDKSGLPSDRFSAERPEGSISTLTIQRTEQRDSAMYRCASSLEAGLYEQFFGPGTRLTVL.

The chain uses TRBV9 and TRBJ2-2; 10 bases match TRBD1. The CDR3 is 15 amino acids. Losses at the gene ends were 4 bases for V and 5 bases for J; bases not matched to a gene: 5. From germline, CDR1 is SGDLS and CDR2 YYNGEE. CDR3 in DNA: TGTGCCAGCAGCCCGGGGGACAGGGGAACCGGGGAGCTGTTTTTT. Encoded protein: CASSPGDRGTGELFF.

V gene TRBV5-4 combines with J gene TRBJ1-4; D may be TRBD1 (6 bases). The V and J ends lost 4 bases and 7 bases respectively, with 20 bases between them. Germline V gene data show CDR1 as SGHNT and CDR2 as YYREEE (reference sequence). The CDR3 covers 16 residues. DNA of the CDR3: TGTGCCAGCAGCCCCGACCCGGGGGCCGCGCGTGAAAAACTGTTTTTT. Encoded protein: CASSPDPGAAREKLFF. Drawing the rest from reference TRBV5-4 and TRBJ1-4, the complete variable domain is ETGVTQSPTHLIKTRGQQVTLRCSSQSGHNTVSWYQQALGQGPQFIFQYYREEENGRGNFPPRFSGLQFPNYSSELNVNALELDDSALYLCASSPDPGAAREKLFFGSGTQLSVL.

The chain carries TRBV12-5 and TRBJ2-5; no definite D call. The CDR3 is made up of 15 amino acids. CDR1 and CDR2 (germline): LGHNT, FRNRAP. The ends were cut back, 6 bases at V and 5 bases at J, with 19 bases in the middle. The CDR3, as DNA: TGTGCTAGTGGCCTCGTATATAGGTCTCGGGAGACCCAGTACTTC. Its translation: CASGLVYRSRETQYF.

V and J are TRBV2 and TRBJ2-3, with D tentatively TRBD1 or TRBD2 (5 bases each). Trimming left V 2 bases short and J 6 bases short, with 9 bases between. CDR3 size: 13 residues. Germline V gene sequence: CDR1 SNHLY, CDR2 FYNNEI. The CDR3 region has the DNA TGTGCCAGCAGTGAACGCAGGGAGGATACGCAGTATTTT. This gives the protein CASSERREDTQYF. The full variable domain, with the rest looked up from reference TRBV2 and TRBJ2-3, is EPEVTQTPSHQVTQMGQEVILRCVPISNHLYFYWYRQILGQKVEFLVSFYNNEISEKSEIFDDQFSVERPDGSNFTLKIRSTKLEDSAMYFCASSERREDTQYFGPGTRLTVL.

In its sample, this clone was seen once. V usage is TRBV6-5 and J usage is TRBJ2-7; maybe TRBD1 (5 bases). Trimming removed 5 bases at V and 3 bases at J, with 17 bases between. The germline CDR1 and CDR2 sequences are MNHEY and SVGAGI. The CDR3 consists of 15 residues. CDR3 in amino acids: CASSPTFGQLYEQYF. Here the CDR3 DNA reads TGTGCCAGCAGTCCCACCTTCGGACAACTCTACGAGCAGTACTTC.

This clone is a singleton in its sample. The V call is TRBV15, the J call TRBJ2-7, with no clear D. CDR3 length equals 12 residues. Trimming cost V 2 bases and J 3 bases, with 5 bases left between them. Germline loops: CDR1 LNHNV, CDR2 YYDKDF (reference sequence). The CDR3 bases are TGTGCCACCAGCAGAAGGAGCTACGAGCAGTACTTC. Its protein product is CATSRRSYEQYF.

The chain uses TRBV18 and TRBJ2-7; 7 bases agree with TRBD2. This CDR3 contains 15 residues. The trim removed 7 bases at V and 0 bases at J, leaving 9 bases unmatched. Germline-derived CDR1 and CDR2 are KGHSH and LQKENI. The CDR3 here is CASWGRGQRSYEQYF. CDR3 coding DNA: TGTGCCAGCTGGGGGAGGGGCCAGCGCTCCTACGAGCAGTACTTC.

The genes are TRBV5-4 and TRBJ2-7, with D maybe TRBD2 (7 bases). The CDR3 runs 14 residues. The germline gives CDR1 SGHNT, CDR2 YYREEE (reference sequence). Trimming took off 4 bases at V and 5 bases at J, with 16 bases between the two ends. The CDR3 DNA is TGTGCCAGCAGCCCCCGAGGGGGGGCCCACGAGCAGTACTTC. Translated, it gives CASSPRGGAHEQYF.

DNA for the CDR3: TGTGCCAGCAGTCTCGGCTCCTGGGCGGGTGAGCAGTTCTTC. Translated, it gives CASSLGSWAGEQFF. The gene calls are TRBV28 and TRBJ2-1; D is perhaps TRBD2 (5 bases). The CDR3 has 14 residues. CDR1 and CDR2 (germline): MDHEN, SYDVKM. V lost 5 bases to trimming and J lost 9 bases, with 17 bases between them.

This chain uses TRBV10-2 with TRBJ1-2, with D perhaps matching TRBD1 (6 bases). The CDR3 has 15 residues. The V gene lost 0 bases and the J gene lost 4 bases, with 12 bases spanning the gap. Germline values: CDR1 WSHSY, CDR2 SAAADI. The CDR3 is CASSESRDTIYGYTF. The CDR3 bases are TGCGCCAGCAGTGAGTCCCGGGACACCATCTATGGCTACACCTTC.

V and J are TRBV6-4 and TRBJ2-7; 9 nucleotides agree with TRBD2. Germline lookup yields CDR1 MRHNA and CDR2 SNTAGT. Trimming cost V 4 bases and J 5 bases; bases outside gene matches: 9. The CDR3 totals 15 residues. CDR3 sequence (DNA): TGTGCCAGCAGTGTTGGCGGGAGGGCCCTCCACGAGCAGTACTTC. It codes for CASSVGGRALHEQYF.

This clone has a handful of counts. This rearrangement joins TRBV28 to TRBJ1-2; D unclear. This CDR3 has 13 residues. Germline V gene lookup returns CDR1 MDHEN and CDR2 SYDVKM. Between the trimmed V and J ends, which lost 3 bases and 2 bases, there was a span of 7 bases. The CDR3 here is CASSFPGNYGYTF. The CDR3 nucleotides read TGTGCCAGCAGTTTCCCCGGGAACTATGGCTACACCTTC.

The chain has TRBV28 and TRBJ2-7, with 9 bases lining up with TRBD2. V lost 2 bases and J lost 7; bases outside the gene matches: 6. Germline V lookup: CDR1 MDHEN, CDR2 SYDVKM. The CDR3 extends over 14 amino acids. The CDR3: CASSLAGGQREQYF. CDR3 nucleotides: TGTGCCAGCAGTTTAGCGGGAGGGCAGAGAGAGCAGTACTTC.

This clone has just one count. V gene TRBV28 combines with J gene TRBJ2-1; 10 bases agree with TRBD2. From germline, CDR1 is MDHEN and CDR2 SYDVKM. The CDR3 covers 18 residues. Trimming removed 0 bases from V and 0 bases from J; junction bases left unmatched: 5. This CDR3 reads CASSLWGSGGSSYNEQFF. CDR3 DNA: TGTGCCAGCAGTTTATGGGGTAGCGGGGGGAGCTCCTACAATGAGCAGTTCTTC.

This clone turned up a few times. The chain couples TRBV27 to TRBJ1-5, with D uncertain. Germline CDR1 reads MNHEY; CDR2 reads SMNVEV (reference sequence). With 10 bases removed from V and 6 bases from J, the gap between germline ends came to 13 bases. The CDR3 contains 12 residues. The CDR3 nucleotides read TGTGCCACCGGCAGTTCTACTCAGCCCCAGCATTTT. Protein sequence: CATGSSTQPQHF.

CDR3 loop: CASSLTGGSGNTIYF. The CDR3 DNA sequence: TGTGCCAGCAGCCTCACAGGCGGCTCTGGAAACACCATATATTTT. The J gene is TRBJ1-3, the V gene TRBV6-6, with D tentatively TRBD1 (5 bases). This CDR3 has 15 amino acids. CDR1 is MNHNY, CDR2 SVGAGI, per germline (reference sequence). Trimming removed 6 bases at V and 0 bases at J, with 12 bases between.

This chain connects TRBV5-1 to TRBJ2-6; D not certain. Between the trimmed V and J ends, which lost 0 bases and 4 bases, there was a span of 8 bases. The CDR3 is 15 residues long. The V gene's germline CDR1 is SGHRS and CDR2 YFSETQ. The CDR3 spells CASSLVGSGANVLTF. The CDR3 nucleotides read TGCGCCAGCAGCTTGGTAGGATCCGGGGCCAACGTCCTGACTTTC.

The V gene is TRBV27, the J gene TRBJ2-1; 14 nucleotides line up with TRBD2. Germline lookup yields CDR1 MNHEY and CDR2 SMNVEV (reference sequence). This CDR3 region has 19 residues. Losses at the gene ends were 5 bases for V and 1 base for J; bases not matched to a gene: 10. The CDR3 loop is CASSPQTSGRATSYNEQFF. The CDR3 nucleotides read TGTGCCAGCAGTCCACAGACTAGCGGGAGGGCCACGTCCTACAATGAGCAGTTCTTC.

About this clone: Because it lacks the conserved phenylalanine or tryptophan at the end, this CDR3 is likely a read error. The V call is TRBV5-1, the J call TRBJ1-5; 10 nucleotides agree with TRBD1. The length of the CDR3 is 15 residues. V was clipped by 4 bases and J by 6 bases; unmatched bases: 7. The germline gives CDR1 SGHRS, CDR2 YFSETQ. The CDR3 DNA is TGCGCCAGCAGCCTGACAGGGGGCTCAGGTCAGCCCCAGCATCTT. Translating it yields CASSLTGGSGQPQHL.

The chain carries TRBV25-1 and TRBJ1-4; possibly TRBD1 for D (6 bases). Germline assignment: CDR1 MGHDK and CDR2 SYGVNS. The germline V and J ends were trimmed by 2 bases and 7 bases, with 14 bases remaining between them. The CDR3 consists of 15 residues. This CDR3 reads CASSEGQGQGEKLFF. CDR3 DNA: TGTGCCAGCAGTGAAGGTCAGGGGCAAGGTGAAAAACTGTTTTTT.